These T cell receptor beta chains were read from a single sample in a study of identical twins' blood T cells. TCRdb reanalysed the 5' RACE reads using MiXCR and keeps one entry per CDR3 protein. Here the sample spans 300,000 to 450,000 distinct CDR3 sequences, about 28% being singletons. The specimen was PBMCs. Every receptor here comes from a woman aged 18 to 50 in good health. The CDR3 runs from the conserved cysteine through the conserved F or W. A D gene is named only where the DNA matches it firmly. Size values are once, few and many counts, or a class for expanded clones, and some rows have none.

length	size	V	D	J	CDR3	DNA
12	-	TRBV7-9	-	TRBJ2-3	CASSTQGDTQYF	TGTGCCAGCAGCACACAAGGAGATACGCAGTATTTT
12	-	TRBV15	-	TRBJ1-1	CATRRGNTEAFF	TGTGCCACACGGCGGGGAAACACTGAAGCTTTCTTT
13	many	TRBV29-1	TRBD1	TRBJ1-1	CSVGRTGETEAFF	TGCAGCGTGGGACGGACAGGGGAAACTGAAGCTTTCTTT
15	-	TRBV10-3	TRBD1	TRBJ2-5	CAISEGTGDKETQYF	TGTGCCATCAGTGAGGGGACAGGAGATAAAGAGACCCAGTACTTC
13	many	TRBV12-3/TRBV12-4	-	TRBJ1-4	CASSFGGIDHFVF	TGTGCCAGCAGTTTCGGAGGGATTGATCACTTCGTTTTT
12	-	TRBV10-3	-	TRBJ2-3	CAISEGRDTQYF	TGTGCCATCAGTGAGGGGAGGGATACGCAGTATTTT
12	-	TRBV20-1	-	TRBJ1-2	CSARESNYGYTF	TGCAGTGCTAGAGAATCTAACTATGGCTACACCTTC
14	few	TRBV18	-	TRBJ1-2	CASSPQSVLDGYTF	TGTGCCAGCTCACCACAATCGGTCCTCGACGGCTACACCTTC
12	-	TRBV7-2	-	TRBJ2-7	CASSTASFKQYF	TGTGCCAGCAGCACCGCGAGCTTCAAGCAGTACTTC
13	few	TRBV20-1	-	TRBJ2-2	CSARETSRGELFF	TGCAGTGCTAGAGAAACCAGTCGGGGGGAGCTGTTTTTT
15	many	TRBV29-1	-	TRBJ2-1	CSVEFRDIRNNEQFF	TGCAGCGTTGAATTTCGGGACATTCGTAACAATGAGCAGTTCTTC
16	-	TRBV20-1	-	TRBJ2-7	CSAGNPPGSSLGEQYF	TGCAGTGCTGGAAATCCACCGGGATCCAGCCTTGGCGAGCAGTACTTC
14	few	TRBV4-3	-	TRBJ2-2	CASSQDGGYGELFF	TGCGCCAGCAGCCAAGATGGGGGGTACGGGGAGCTGTTTTTT
15	-	TRBV7-6	-	TRBJ2-7	CASSLNGNSRYEQYF	TGTGCCAGCAGCTTAAACGGCAATTCGCGCTACGAGCAGTACTTC
13	once	TRBV27	-	TRBJ1-5	CASSGITNQPQHF	TGTGCCAGCAGTGGGATAACCAATCAGCCCCAGCATTTT
15	-	TRBV27	-	TRBJ2-3	CASSLMVEGADTQYF	TGTGCCAGCAGTTTGATGGTGGAAGGCGCAGATACGCAGTATTTT
14	-	TRBV7-2	-	TRBJ2-3	CASSLYRSTDTQYF	TGTGCCAGCAGCCTATACAGGAGCACAGATACGCAGTATTTT
12	-	TRBV28	-	TRBJ1-5	CANQGGYQPQHF	TGTGCCAACCAGGGAGGGTATCAGCCCCAGCATTTT
13	-	TRBV19	-	TRBJ1-5	CASSLNWVAPQHF	TGTGCCAGTAGTCTGAACTGGGTTGCGCCTCAGCATTTT
14	-	TRBV19	-	TRBJ1-2	CASSIVGPDYGYTF	TGTGCCAGTAGTATTGTGGGACCCGACTATGGCTACACCTTC
14	few	TRBV29-1	-	TRBJ1-1	CSVEDRGESTEAFF	TGCAGCGTTGAAGATCGCGGAGAGTCGACTGAAGCTTTCTTT
14	-	TRBV12-3/TRBV12-4	TRBD1	TRBJ1-5	CASGDSNSNQPQHF	TGTGCCAGCGGGGACAGTAATAGCAATCAGCCCCAGCATTTT
15	few	TRBV28	TRBD2	TRBJ2-3	CASSMTSRFGDTQYF	TGTGCCAGCAGTATGACTAGCAGATTTGGGGATACGCAGTATTTT
15	-	TRBV4-1	-	TRBJ1-1	CASSLGTGEQTEAFF	TGCGCCAGCAGCCTGGGGACGGGAGAACAGACTGAAGCTTTCTTT
13	-	TRBV10-3	-	TRBJ1-1	CVSGPVGDTEAFF	TGTGTCAGCGGGCCAGTGGGGGACACTGAAGCTTTCTTT
14	-	TRBV18	-	TRBJ2-7	CASSPNTGWYEQYF	TGTGCCAGCTCACCAAACACGGGATGGTACGAGCAGTACTTC
12	few	TRBV29-1	-	TRBJ1-1	CSVQWDAGEAFF	TGCAGCGTTCAATGGGATGCGGGTGAAGCTTTCTTT
14	many	TRBV11-2	-	TRBJ1-5	CASSPRDISQPQHF	TGTGCCAGCAGCCCCAGGGACATCAGCCAGCCCCAGCATTTT
12	few	TRBV6-2/TRBV6-3	-	TRBJ1-6	CASSRRDSPLHF	TGTGCCAGCAGTCGCCGGGACTCACCCCTCCACTTT
15	-	TRBV6-2/TRBV6-3	TRBD1	TRBJ2-5	CASSYGGQGKETQYF	TGTGCCAGCAGTTACGGAGGACAGGGGAAGGAGACCCAGTACTTC
16	-	TRBV19	-	TRBJ1-1	CASSPSAVEVNTEAFF	TGTGCCAGTAGTCCTTCGGCAGTCGAGGTGAACACTGAAGCTTTCTTT
14	-	TRBV6-5	-	TRBJ1-1	CASRMGAPGTEAFF	TGTGCCAGCAGAATGGGGGCCCCGGGAACTGAAGCTTTCTTT
12	many	TRBV20-1	-	TRBJ1-2	CSATGGSYGYTF	TGCAGTGCTACGGGGGGCTCCTATGGCTACACCTTC
14	many	TRBV7-9	-	TRBJ2-3	CASSFGDSTDTQYF	TGTGCCAGCAGCTTTGGCGATAGCACAGATACGCAGTATTTT
13	-	TRBV19	-	TRBJ1-2	CASSIPTAYGYTF	TGTGCCAGTAGTATTCCGACGGCGTATGGCTACACCTTC
14	-	TRBV20-1	-	TRBJ2-2	CSARDDGWGGELFF	TGCAGTGCTAGAGATGATGGATGGGGCGGGGAGCTGTTTTTT
14	few	TRBV20-1	-	TRBJ1-4	CSAGSVATNEKLFF	TGCAGTGCTGGATCTGTGGCAACTAATGAAAAACTGTTTTTT
15	-	TRBV5-1	TRBD1	TRBJ1-1	CASRRAGQGGTEAFF	TGCGCCAGCAGGCGCGCTGGACAGGGAGGCACTGAAGCTTTCTTT
15	many	TRBV7-8	-	TRBJ1-3	CASRHDLTSGNTIYF	TGTGCCAGCAGACATGACCTTACCTCTGGAAACACCATATATTTT
15	few	TRBV3-1	-	TRBJ2-3	CASSQGGSGTDTQYF	TGTGCCAGCAGCCAAGGGGGCTCTGGGACAGATACGCAGTATTTT
16	many	TRBV20-1	TRBD2	TRBJ2-1	CSAPRSLAESTDEQFF	TGCAGTGCTCCACGATCACTAGCGGAGTCGACAGATGAGCAGTTCTTC